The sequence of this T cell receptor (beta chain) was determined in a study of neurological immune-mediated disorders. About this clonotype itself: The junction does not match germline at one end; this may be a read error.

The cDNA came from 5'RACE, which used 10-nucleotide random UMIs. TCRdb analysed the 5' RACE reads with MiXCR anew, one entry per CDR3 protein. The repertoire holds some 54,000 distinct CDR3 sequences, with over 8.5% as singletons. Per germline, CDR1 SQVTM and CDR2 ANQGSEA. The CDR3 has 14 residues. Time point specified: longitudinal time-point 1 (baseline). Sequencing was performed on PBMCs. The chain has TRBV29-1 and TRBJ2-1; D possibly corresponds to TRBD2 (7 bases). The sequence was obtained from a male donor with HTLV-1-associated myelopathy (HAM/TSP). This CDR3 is CSVGFKGDYNVQFF. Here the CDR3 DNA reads TGCAGCGTTGGTTTTAAGGGGGACTACAATGTGCAGTTCTTC.